The next 9 T cell receptor beta chains were all read from a single sample in a study of OX40 agonist ivuxolimab in advanced cancers. Receptor amplification or capture employed the immunoSEQ multiplex PCR assay. What TCRdb holds here is the immuneACCESS table cut down to in-frame rearrangements. Part of the clones is not present; checked against another copy, under half of the missing clones reflect an unresolved V gene, and the others are unexplained. For this sample there are tens of thousands of clones; approximately 90% appear just once. Roughly 13% of the sample is in the top ten clones. The specimen comprised CD4+ or CD8+ T cells sorted from blood, sampled in a trial of the OX40 agonist ivuxolimab. Receptors were obtained from an adult with an advanced solid tumor such as melanoma, head and neck, liver or kidney cancer.

V and J are TRBV7-3 and TRBJ1-2; the D is unclear. CDR3 length: 14 residues. Looked up from germline, CDR1 is SGHTA and CDR2 is FQGTGA. V was shortened by 5 bases and J by 2 bases, with 12 bases between the two germline ends. The CDR3 loop reads CASSEGFMNYGYTF. The DNA of the CDR3 is TGTGCCAGCAGCGAAGGATTTATGAACTATGGCTACACCTTC.

The rearrangement joins TRBV9 to TRBJ2-7; D is perhaps TRBD2 (6 bases). Germline V gene lookup returns CDR1 SGDLS and CDR2 YYNGEE. The CDR3 has 15 residues. The V end was cut by 0 bases, the J end by 0 bases, with 10 bases between. The CDR3 region has the DNA TGTGCCAGCAGCGTAGATAGGACTACCTCCTACGAGCAGTACTTC. Translating it yields CASSVDRTTSYEQYF.

The V call is TRBV29-1, the J call TRBJ1-1; D is perhaps TRBD1 (6 bases). The V gene's germline CDR1 is SQVTM and CDR2 ANQGSEA. The CDR3 has 13 residues. V shed 2 bases and J shed 4 bases, with 11 bases lying between them. The CDR3 protein is CSVERGGGTEAFF. The CDR3 DNA follows: TGCAGCGTTGAAAGGGGGGGAGGCACTGAAGCTTTCTTT. Together with reference TRBV29-1 and TRBJ1-1, the CDR3 gives the full variable domain: SAVISQKPSRDICQRGTSLTIQCQVDSQVTMMFWYRQQPGQSLTLIATANQGSEATYESGFVIDKFPISRPNLTFSTLTVSNMSPEDSSIYLCSVERGGGTEAFFGQGTRLTVV.

This clone was counted once. Here the CDR3 reads CASSQDGETQYF. The DNA for the CDR3 is TGTGCCAGCAGCCAGGATGGAGAGACCCAGTACTTC. This sequence joins TRBV7-8 and TRBJ2-5; no clear D. The CDR3 loop spans 12 amino acids. Germline V lookup: CDR1 SGHVS, CDR2 FQNEAQ. Trimming removed 5 bases at V and 4 bases at J, with 8 bases between.

The chain recombines TRBV5-1 with TRBJ2-3; D is possibly TRBD1 or TRBD2 (5 bases each). The CDR3 totals 15 residues. The V gene's germline CDR1 is SGHRS and CDR2 YFSETQ. The V end was cut by 0 bases, the J end by 9 bases, with 17 bases between. CDR3 residues: CASSLGWAGTETQYF. The CDR3 DNA reads TGCGCCAGCAGCTTGGGGTGGGCTGGGACGGAGACGCAGTATTTT.

This clone has only one observation. The chain carries TRBV19 and TRBJ1-1; 9 bases line up with TRBD1. Germline trimming cut 0 bases from V and 0 bases from J; bases unmatched to any gene: 5. This CDR3 has 17 amino acids. The germline V gene has CDR1 LNHDA and CDR2 SQIVND (reference sequence). CDR3 amino acids: CASSIDRDRDVNTEAFF. The DNA of the CDR3 is TGTGCCAGTAGTATAGACAGGGACAGGGATGTGAACACTGAAGCTTTCTTT.

The V gene is TRBV29-1, the J gene TRBJ2-3; 10 bases line up with TRBD2. Looked up from germline, CDR1 is SQVTM and CDR2 is ANQGSEA. V shed 7 bases, J shed 3 bases, and the junction held 1 base outside the gene matches. The CDR3 has 12 amino acids. The CDR3 nucleotides are TGCAGCGCTAGCGGGAGAACAGATACGCAGTATTTT. It yields the protein CSASGRTDTQYF.

V usage is TRBV6-1 and J usage is TRBJ2-2; D not certain. The germline V and J ends were trimmed by 3 bases and 3 bases, with 14 bases remaining between them. Germline CDR1 MNHNS, CDR2 SASEGT. This CDR3 has 16 amino acids. CDR3 sequence: CASSEAAVRDTGELFF. The CDR3 DNA reads as TGTGCCAGCAGTGAGGCAGCCGTTAGGGACACCGGGGAGCTGTTTTTT.

The V gene is TRBV6-5, the J gene TRBJ2-1; D may match TRBD1 or TRBD2 (5 bases each). The CDR3 is made up of 14 amino acids. V shed 10 bases and J shed 0 bases, with 13 bases lying between them. Germline CDR1 MNHEY, CDR2 SVGAGI. CDR3 in DNA: TGTGCCACCGTGGGACCCTTCTCCTACAATGAGCAGTTCTTC. Amino acids: CATVGPFSYNEQFF.